These 24 T cell receptor beta chains were sequenced from one sample in a study of shared clonotypes between healthy human individuals. Assay used: immunoSEQ multiplex PCR; TCRdb lists only in-frame clones, some missing. The table shows 950,000 to 1,100,000 clones, with 75% to 80% occurring only once. Material: memory CD4+ T cells from PBMCs. Subset given: CD45RA-negative fraction. The receptors derive from a man younger than 35 in good health. Some clones in this sample may be carry-over from other donors' samples.

The chain employs TRBV7-7 and TRBJ2-3; maybe TRBD1 (6 bases). Germline V lookup: CDR1 SSHAT, CDR2 FNYEAQ (reference sequence). Between the trimmed V and J ends, which lost 0 bases and 0 bases, there was a span of 7 bases. This CDR3 has 15 residues. CDR3 in amino acids: CASSLAGGSTDTQYF. The CDR3 DNA is TGTGCCAGCAGCTTAGCAGGGGGTAGCACAGATACGCAGTATTTT.

J is TRBJ2-1 and V is TRBV18; D call uncertain. Trimming removed 2 bases at V and 10 bases at J, with 12 bases between. Per germline, CDR1 KGHSH and CDR2 LQKENI. The length of the CDR3 is 13 residues. The CDR3 reads CASSPESGAEQFF. In nucleotides, the CDR3 is TGTGCCAGCTCACCAGAGTCGGGTGCAGAGCAGTTCTTC.

This clone appeared once. V usage is TRBV28 and J usage is TRBJ1-2, with 8 bases lining up with TRBD1. The junction had 16 bases not matched to a gene; V was cut back by 8 bases and J by 5 bases. The CDR3 is 16 residues long. Germline assignment: CDR1 MDHEN and CDR2 SYDVKM. Written as DNA, the CDR3 is TGTGCCAGCCGAAAGAGGCCCGGGACAGGAGATTATGGCTACACCTTC. Translated, it gives CASRKRPGTGDYGYTF.

This clone was observed a handful of times. The chain joins TRBV15 to TRBJ2-1, with 7 bases matching TRBD2. Losses at the gene ends were 5 bases for V and 3 bases for J; bases not matched to a gene: 16. In germline, CDR1 is LNHNV, CDR2 YYDKDF (reference sequence). The CDR3 sequence is 18 residues long. The DNA of the CDR3 is TGTGCCACCAGCCACTCAGCGGGGACGTCCCTCCTCTACAATGAGCAGTTCTTC. Translating gives CATSHSAGTSLLYNEQFF. Complete variable domain (other parts from reference TRBV15 and TRBJ2-1): DAMVIQNPRYQVTQFGKPVTLSCSQTLNHNVMYWYQQKSSQAPKLLFHYYDKDFNNEADTPDNFQSRRPNTSFCFLDIRSPGLGDTAMYLCATSHSAGTSLLYNEQFFGPGTRLTVL.

V gene TRBV5-1 combines with J gene TRBJ2-3, with TRBD1 as a possible D gene (5 bases). Deletions cut 0 bases from V and 1 base from J, with 15 bases between. The germline V gene has CDR1 SGHRS and CDR2 YFSETQ. CDR3 length equals 17 residues. The CDR3 loop reads CASSLGNWGPGTDTQYF. In DNA form, the CDR3 reads TGCGCCAGCAGCTTGGGAAATTGGGGCCCGGGCACAGATACGCAGTATTTT.

The chain joins TRBV5-1 to TRBJ2-7, with 9 bases identical to TRBD1. CDR1 is SGHRS and CDR2 is YFSETQ in the germline V gene. V lost 4 bases and J lost 6; bases outside the gene matches: 14. The CDR3 sequence is 16 residues long. CDR3: CASSDAQPGQGLEQYF. In DNA form, the CDR3 reads TGCGCCAGCAGCGACGCCCAGCCGGGACAGGGTCTCGAGCAGTACTTC.

This clone was observed many times. This rearrangement joins TRBV27 to TRBJ2-5; the D gene could be TRBD1 or TRBD2 (5 bases each). CDR3 length: 14 amino acids. Deletions cut 8 bases from V and 4 bases from J, with 17 bases between. Per the germline V gene, CDR1 is MNHEY and CDR2 is SMNVEV (reference sequence). The CDR3 coding sequence is TGTGCCAGCTCAGACCAGGGAGCCGCAGAGACCCAGTACTTC. Protein product: CASSDQGAAETQYF.

The rearrangement links TRBV6-5 to TRBJ2-2; 9 bases line up with TRBD2. After removal of 8 bases from V and 6 bases from J, the junction contained 7 bases not matched to a gene. The CDR3 covers 14 residues. Per the germline V gene, CDR1 is MNHEY and CDR2 is SVGAGI. The CDR3 protein is CASSFIAGAGELFF. CDR3 coding DNA: TGTGCCAGCTCCTTTATAGCGGGGGCCGGGGAGCTGTTTTTT.

The rearrangement uses TRBV7-2 and TRBJ2-3; D uncertain. Germline V gene lookup returns CDR1 SGHTA and CDR2 FQGNSA. The length of the CDR3 is 14 residues. The V end lost 5 bases, the J end lost 3 bases, and 12 bases lay between the germline ends. CDR3 residues: CASSQRSGTDTQYF. Here the CDR3 DNA reads TGTGCCAGCAGCCAACGGTCCGGGACAGATACGCAGTATTTT. The complete variable domain, with remaining parts taken from reference TRBV7-2 and TRBJ2-3, reads GAGVSQSPSNKVTEKGKDVELRCDPISGHTALYWYRQSLGQGLEFLIYFQGNSAPDKSGLPSDRFSAERTGGSVSTLTIQRTQQEDSAVYLCASSQRSGTDTQYFGPGTRLTVL.

The chain links TRBV4-2 to TRBJ1-2; TRBD1 agrees at 9 bases. The CDR3 extends over 15 amino acids. Unmatched junction bases numbered 3, after V lost 1 base and J lost 3 bases. The germline gives CDR1 LGHNA, CDR2 YNFKEQ. In DNA form, the CDR3 reads TGTGCCAGCAGCCAAGTTAGGACAGGGGACTATGGCTACACCTTC. This codes for CASSQVRTGDYGYTF.

This clone was detected many times. J is TRBJ1-6 and V is TRBV27; D not certain. The CDR3 has 15 amino acids. V was trimmed by 7 bases and J by 7 bases, leaving 17 bases between them. Germline V lookup: CDR1 MNHEY, CDR2 SMNVEV (reference sequence). The CDR3 spells CASTSHSENNSPLHF. Here the CDR3 DNA reads TGTGCCAGCACCTCGCATTCCGAGAACAATTCACCCCTCCACTTT.

A remark on this clone: Since a much larger clone is just one base distant, this may be a read error. This sequence joins TRBV13 and TRBJ2-1; weak D call: TRBD1 (6 bases). Germline V gene lookup returns CDR1 PRHDT and CDR2 FYEKMQ (reference sequence). This CDR3 spans 14 amino acids. Trimming cost V 3 bases and J 9 bases, with 15 bases left between them. The CDR3 DNA is TGTGCCAGCAGCTTCGACAGGAAGGAAGGTGAGCAGTTCTTC. Translation: CASSFDRKEGEQFF.

This clone was recorded many times. This chain connects TRBV5-1 to TRBJ1-2; 9 positions match TRBD1. Per the germline V gene, CDR1 is SGHRS and CDR2 is YFSETQ. The CDR3 is 12 amino acids. After removal of 4 bases from V and 5 bases from J, the junction contained 0 bases not matched to a gene. CDR3 sequence: CASSDRGYGYTF. The DNA of the CDR3 is TGCGCCAGCAGCGACAGGGGGTATGGCTACACCTTC.

The V call is TRBV28, the J call TRBJ1-4; D is perhaps TRBD1 (5 bases). Germline V CDR1 and CDR2: MDHEN, SYDVKM. V dropped 2 bases and J dropped 8 bases, with 12 bases sitting between them. The CDR3 covers 14 residues. The CDR3 coding sequence is TGTGCCAGCAGTTTAGATCCAGGGAACGAAAAACTGTTTTTT. Translating it yields CASSLDPGNEKLFF.

The gene calls are TRBV5-1 and TRBJ2-1, with 9 bases matching TRBD2. The CDR3 is made up of 16 amino acids. Germline V lookup: CDR1 SGHRS, CDR2 YFSETQ. Trimming took 2 bases from V and 2 from J; bases not matched to a gene: 5. The CDR3 bases are TGCGCCAGCAGCTTAGCGGGAGGAAGGGCCTACAATGAGCAGTTCTTC. Its translation: CASSLAGGRAYNEQFF.

V and J are TRBV30 and TRBJ2-1; 9 bases match TRBD2. Looked up from germline, CDR1 is GTSNPN and CDR2 is SVGIG (reference sequence). The CDR3 loop spans 14 amino acids. The J segment lost 9 bases and the V segment lost 3 bases, leaving 9 bases of the junction unmatched. CDR3 sequence reads: CAWRIAGVTGEQFF. The CDR3 DNA reads TGTGCCTGGAGGATAGCGGGAGTAACGGGTGAGCAGTTCTTC.

The table lists this clone with a count of one. The chain is built from TRBV4-2 and TRBJ2-2; 8 bases match TRBD2. CDR1 and CDR2 (germline): LGHNA, YNFKEQ. Trimming removed 6 bases from V and 4 bases from J; junction bases left unmatched: 7. The CDR3 length is 15 residues. The CDR3 DNA sequence: TGTGCCAGCAGACTAGCGGTGGAGGGCACCGGGGAGCTGTTTTTT. Translating it yields CASRLAVEGTGELFF.

This clone was counted a few times. V and J are TRBV5-1 and TRBJ1-2; unclear D gene. Germline V gives CDR1 SGHRS, CDR2 YFSETQ. The CDR3 runs 12 residues. V was trimmed by 0 bases and J by 8 bases, leaving 8 bases between them. The CDR3 here is CASSLGTGGYTF. The CDR3 bases are TGCGCCAGCAGCTTGGGGACTGGAGGCTACACCTTC.

J is TRBJ1-1 and V is TRBV6-1; 7 bases fit TRBD1. J gave up 0 bases and V 6 bases, and 7 bases lay outside the gene matches. The CDR3 extends over 15 amino acids. Germline CDR1 reads MNHNS; CDR2 reads SASEGT. CDR3 in amino acids: CASSIEGAMNTEAFF. The CDR3 nucleotides read TGTGCCAGCAGCATCGAGGGGGCCATGAACACTGAAGCTTTCTTT.

The rearrangement joins TRBV28 to TRBJ1-5, with D possibly being TRBD1 (5 bases). CDR3 length equals 15 residues. Germline assignment: CDR1 MDHEN and CDR2 SYDVKM. V shed 9 bases and J shed 4 bases, with 19 bases lying between them. CDR3 sequence reads: CASLEQGLGNQPQHF. The DNA of the CDR3 is TGTGCCAGTCTAGAGCAGGGTTTAGGGAATCAGCCCCAGCATTTT.

The rearrangement links TRBV11-2 to TRBJ2-2, with D perhaps TRBD1 (5 bases). Deletions cut 5 bases from V and 2 bases from J, with 12 bases between. The CDR3 has 15 amino acids. Looked up from germline, CDR1 is SGHAT and CDR2 is FQNNGV. The CDR3 reads CASSPRRGNTGELFF. As DNA, the CDR3 is TGTGCCAGCAGCCCTAGAAGGGGAAACACCGGGGAGCTGTTTTTT.

Remarks on this clone: A much larger clone sits a single nucleotide away, making a read error possible. The sample contains more than one DNA sequence encoding this CDR3. V is TRBV7-9 and J is TRBJ1-1; TRBD1 agrees at 7 bases. Germline CDR1 SEHNR, CDR2 FQNEAQ (reference sequence). There are 13 residues in the CDR3. J lost 3 bases, V lost 3 bases, and 1 base had no gene match. CDR3 protein: CASSFQGDTEAFF. The CDR3 DNA reads TGTGCCAGCAGCTTCCAGGGGGACACTGAAGCTTTCTTT.

The rearrangement joins TRBV18 to TRBJ2-2, with 7 bases fitting TRBD2. The germline V gene encodes CDR1 KGHSH and CDR2 LQKENI. V shed 3 bases and J 1 base; nucleotides not matched to a gene: 5. The CDR3 runs 16 residues. The CDR3: CASSPRTSENTGELFF. CDR3 DNA sequence: TGTGCCAGCTCACCTAGAACTAGCGAGAACACCGGGGAGCTGTTTTTT.

At least ten counts were recorded for this clone. J is TRBJ2-5 and V is TRBV28, with D unresolved. The CDR3 sequence is 12 residues long. Trimming removed 6 bases at V and 5 bases at J, with 10 bases between. Germline V gives CDR1 MDHEN, CDR2 SYDVKM. CDR3 sequence: CASRPAGETQYF. CDR3 nucleotide sequence: TGTGCCAGCAGACCCGCCGGGGAGACCCAGTACTTC.